This entry features one T cell receptor beta chain sequence. Its antigen is unknown. This table comes from immunoSEQ multiplex PCR, and its TCRdb copy is limited to in-frame clones, with some not included. The sample has more than 110,000 clones; 93% are singletons. V lost 0 bases and J lost 6, with 17 bases in between. Germline values: CDR1 MNHNS, CDR2 SASEGT. CDR3 length equals 17 residues. This sample was included in a study of T cell responses to AZD1222 COVID-19 vaccine. Study findings and constraints: Baseline seropositivity characterized only a handful of AZD1222 recipients.

The specimen comprised peripheral blood, sampled on day 0 of AZD1222 vaccination. The chain employs TRBV6-1 and TRBJ1-4; a possible D gene is TRBD1 (5 bases). The receptor was isolated from an adult in good health. The DNA for the CDR3 is TGTGCCAGCAGTGAAGCGCTAAGGGGAGGAAGATATGAAAAACTGTTTTTT. This translates into CASSEALRGGRYEKLFF.